These 16 T cell receptor beta chains originate from one sample sequenced in a study of cytomegalovirus exposure and HLA in healthy donors. The study ran its PCR with 60 Vbeta and 13 Jbeta primers. Some clones are missing from TCRdb's copy, which holds only in-frame ones; the method was immunoSEQ multiplex PCR. The sample shows approximately 120,000 clones, 60% to 85% of them seen only once. Sample: PBMCs. Source of these receptors: a female donor in good health and CMV-seronegative.

This clone has a single count. The chain is built from TRBV19 and TRBJ2-5; a possible D gene is TRBD2 (6 bases). The CDR3 is 17 residues long. From germline, CDR1 is LNHDA and CDR2 SQIVND (reference sequence). Trimming left V 3 bases short and J 4 bases short, with 21 bases between. This chain's CDR3 is CASSIRLGRTNRETQYF. The CDR3 DNA is TGTGCCAGTAGTATTAGACTCGGAAGGACTAACCGAGAGACCCAGTACTTC.

This clone was recorded once. The gene calls are TRBV7-3 and TRBJ2-1; 8 nucleotides line up with TRBD2. Germline-derived CDR1 and CDR2 are SGHTA and FQGTGA. The CDR3 runs 17 residues. Unmatched junction bases numbered 9, after V lost 5 bases and J lost 0 bases. The DNA of the CDR3 is TGTGCCAGCAGCCCCAACCCGAGCGGGAGCTCCTACAATGAGCAGTTCTTC. It yields the protein CASSPNPSGSSYNEQFF.

The rearrangement joins TRBV27 to TRBJ2-7; TRBD1 matches at 8 bases. The trim removed 5 bases at V and 7 bases at J, leaving 4 bases unmatched. The CDR3 has 12 amino acids. Germline-derived CDR1 and CDR2 are MNHEY and SMNVEV (reference sequence). CDR3 DNA: TGTGCCAGCAGTCGACAGGGGTTTGAGCAGTACTTC. Translating it yields CASSRQGFEQYF.

Here the CDR3 DNA reads TGCGCCAGCAGGGGGACAGGGACTGGCTCGGCTGAAGCTTTCTTT. This codes for CASRGTGTGSAEAFF. J is TRBJ1-1 and V is TRBV5-1; 9 nucleotides align to TRBD1. Germline V lookup: CDR1 SGHRS, CDR2 YFSETQ. V shed 5 bases and J 6 bases; nucleotides not matched to a gene: 11. The CDR3 extends over 15 amino acids.

This clone has just one count. V gene TRBV18 combines with J gene TRBJ1-2; D is uncertain. The germline V gene has CDR1 KGHSH and CDR2 LQKENI. CDR3 size: 13 residues. V was shortened by 3 bases and J by 5 bases, with 10 bases between the two germline ends. DNA for the CDR3: TGTGCCAGCTCACCTGATACAAGTTATGGCTACACCTTC. As protein: CASSPDTSYGYTF.

V is TRBV6-5 and J is TRBJ2-1; a weak D match, TRBD1 (5 bases). Trimming stripped 2 bases from V and 9 bases from J, with 8 bases between. This CDR3 has 12 amino acids. Germline V gene sequence: CDR1 MNHEY, CDR2 SVGAGI. CDR3 residues: CASSYTRGEQFF. The CDR3 coding sequence is TGTGCCAGCAGTTACACAAGGGGTGAGCAGTTCTTC.

The genes are TRBV7-8 and TRBJ2-1; a weak D match, TRBD1 (5 bases). The ends were cut back, 0 bases at V and 7 bases at J, with 10 bases in the middle. CDR1 SGHVS and CDR2 FQNEAQ come from the germline V gene. The CDR3 contains 14 residues. The CDR3 here is CASSLAQGSNEQFF. CDR3 bases: TGTGCCAGCAGCTTAGCGCAGGGTTCGAATGAGCAGTTCTTC.

The chain links TRBV4-2 to TRBJ1-2, with a possible D match to TRBD1 (6 bases). The germline V and J ends were trimmed by 0 bases and 8 bases, with 16 bases remaining between them. The CDR3 spans 15 residues. The germline gives CDR1 LGHNA, CDR2 YNFKEQ. DNA of the CDR3: TGTGCCAGCAGCCAAGATCAAAACAGGGTCGACGGCTACACCTTC. It specifies CASSQDQNRVDGYTF.

The V call is TRBV19, the J call TRBJ2-1, with 12 bases fitting TRBD2. The V segment lost 6 bases and the J segment 13 bases; nucleotides outside the gene matches: 4. The germline CDR1 and CDR2 sequences are LNHDA and SQIVND (reference sequence). This CDR3 is 12 amino acids long. The CDR3 is CASSRLAGDQFF. The CDR3, as DNA: TGTGCCAGTAGCAGACTAGCGGGGGATCAGTTCTTC.

This clone was seen only once. The gene calls are TRBV9 and TRBJ2-3; D possibly corresponds to TRBD2 (5 bases). Trimming removed 5 bases from V and 2 bases from J, with 24 bases in between. Per the germline V gene, CDR1 is SGDLS and CDR2 is YYNGEE. The CDR3 runs to 18 residues. The CDR3 coding sequence is TGTGCCAGCAGGGGCCGGGGATTAAGCGAGGGCCTCACAGATACGCAGTATTTT. Translating it yields CASRGRGLSEGLTDTQYF.

The chain combines TRBV7-2 with TRBJ2-7, with 9 bases aligning to TRBD1. The J segment lost 5 bases and the V segment lost 0 bases, leaving 5 bases of the junction unmatched. This CDR3 region has 15 residues. CDR1 is SGHTA and CDR2 is FQGNSA in the germline V gene. The CDR3 nucleotides are TGTGCCAGCAGCTTAGCGGGACAGGGCTGGAACGAGCAGTACTTC. This encodes CASSLAGQGWNEQYF.

The V call is TRBV5-5, the J call TRBJ2-5, with D possibly TRBD2 on 6 matching bases. V gave up 0 bases and J gave up 5 bases, with 11 bases separating them. The V gene's germline CDR1 is SGHKS and CDR2 YYEKEE (reference sequence). The CDR3 extends over 14 amino acids. CDR3 DNA: TGTGCCAGCAGCTTGGCACCAGGGACTGAGACCCAGTACTTC. Residues: CASSLAPGTETQYF.

V usage is TRBV6-5 and J usage is TRBJ2-1; D call uncertain. Trimming shortened V by 2 bases and J by 9 bases, and 11 bases separated the two germline ends. The CDR3 contains 13 residues. Germline CDR1 is MNHEY and CDR2 is SVGAGI. In DNA, the CDR3 is TGTGCCAGCAGTTACACTGAGTTTGGTGAGCAGTTCTTC. Amino acids: CASSYTEFGEQFF.

The sample holds a few counts of this clone. This rearrangement joins TRBV7-9 to TRBJ2-1; 9 nucleotides agree with TRBD1. In germline, CDR1 is SEHNR, CDR2 FQNEAQ (reference sequence). V was pared by 5 bases and J by 3 bases, with 5 bases of the junction left unmatched. This CDR3 is 15 amino acids long. The CDR3 DNA follows: TGTGCCAGCAGCCAGGGACAGGGTCTCTACAATGAGCAGTTCTTC. Protein: CASSQGQGLYNEQFF.

The chain combines TRBV6-1 with TRBJ1-1; D is unresolved. In germline, CDR1 is MNHNS, CDR2 SASEGT. V lost 7 bases and J 4 bases, leaving 10 bases between the germline ends. The CDR3 length is 12 residues. The CDR3 loop is CASTPGVTEAFF. CDR3 bases: TGTGCCAGCACCCCCGGGGTCACTGAAGCTTTCTTT.

This chain links TRBV27 with TRBJ1-5; D is undetermined. Trimming took off 8 bases at V and 4 bases at J, with 6 bases between the two ends. The germline CDR1 and CDR2 sequences are MNHEY and SMNVEV (reference sequence). This CDR3 spans 11 amino acids. This chain's CDR3 is CASGQNQPQHF. The CDR3 DNA sequence: TGTGCCAGCGGTCAGAATCAGCCCCAGCATTTT.